The present T cell receptor (beta chain) was sequenced within a study of monozygotic twins with inflammatory bowel disease. Germline V CDR1 and CDR2: DFQATT, SNEGSKA (reference sequence). The CDR3 spans 14 residues. TCRdb reanalyzed the 5' RACE reads, giving one entry per CDR3 protein sequence and no DNA. The sample data list some 83,000 distinct CDR3 sequences. This receptor was taken from a human donor with ulcerative colitis or Crohn's disease, or a healthy co-twin of an affected twin (not recorded which). The sample consisted of blood. The rearrangement joins TRBV20-1 to TRBJ2-1; TCRdb proposes TRBD1, but this gene call is untestable without DNA. The CDR3 loop is CSASRGGDSGAKFF.